This paragraph reports one T cell receptor beta chain. Its antigen is as yet unknown. The table came from immunoSEQ multiplex PCR; TCRdb's copy has only in-frame clones and leaves some out. Of 85,000 or so clones listed, approximately 90% are singletons. Germline V gene lookup returns CDR1 SGHRS and CDR2 YFSETQ. The CDR3 totals 14 residues. V lost 5 bases, J lost 3 bases, and 5 bases stayed unmatched. The data are from a study of T cell responses to AZD1222 COVID-19 vaccine. The study, taken as a whole, reports: Without day 14 samples, only post-peak T cell repertoires were studied. Just a handful of AZD1222 recipients were seropositive at baseline.

The gene calls are TRBV5-1 and TRBJ1-1; TRBD1 aligns across 9 bases. Sequences were derived from peripheral blood, sampled on day 0 of AZD1222 vaccination. This sequence originates from an adult in good health. The CDR3 protein is CASSFTGGDTEAFF. In nucleotides, the CDR3 is TGCGCCAGCAGTTTTACAGGGGGCGACACTGAAGCTTTCTTT.